The 13 T cell receptor beta chains below were found in one sample sequenced in a study of shared clonotypes between healthy human individuals. Sequenced by immunoSEQ multiplex PCR; TCRdb stores in-frame clones only, minus some. The data contain some 500,000 clones, roughly 95% of them singletons. Sequencing input: naive CD4+ T cells sorted from blood. Specified subset: CD45RA+ positively selected. All receptors derive from a woman younger than 45 in good health.

The chain employs TRBV11-2 and TRBJ1-4; TRBD1 agrees at 10 bases. This CDR3 is 14 amino acids long. CDR1 SGHAT and CDR2 FQNNGV come from the germline V gene. The J segment lost 8 bases and the V segment lost 5 bases, leaving 5 bases of the junction unmatched. The chain's CDR3 is CASSQGQGSEKLFF. CDR3 DNA sequence: TGTGCCAGCAGCCAGGGACAGGGGTCGGAAAAACTGTTTTTT.

The gene calls are TRBV7-2 and TRBJ2-7, with 8 bases aligning to TRBD2. V lost 6 bases to trimming and J lost 0 bases; unmatched junction nucleotides: 1. Germline V gene data show CDR1 as SGHTA and CDR2 as FQGNSA. The CDR3 spans 13 residues. In DNA, the CDR3 is TGTGCCAGCAGACTAGCGGCCTCCTACGAGCAGTACTTC. Its protein is CASRLAASYEQYF.

Concerning this clone itself: The same CDR3 is also encoded by other DNA sequences in this sample. The chain joins TRBV5-4 to TRBJ2-5, with 12 bases aligning to TRBD2. The CDR3 is 16 residues long. Losses at the gene ends were 1 base for V and 2 bases for J; bases not matched to a gene: 3. CDR1 and CDR2 (germline): SGHNT, YYREEE (reference sequence). The CDR3 here is CASSLRLAGGQETQYF. In nucleotides, the CDR3 is TGTGCCAGCAGCTTGCGGCTAGCGGGAGGGCAAGAGACCCAGTACTTC.

The chain couples TRBV14 to TRBJ2-2, with D possibly matching TRBD1 (5 bases). This CDR3 has 15 residues. Germline V CDR1 and CDR2: SGHDN, FVKESK. With 2 bases removed from V and 7 bases from J, the gap between germline ends came to 14 bases. DNA of the CDR3: TGTGCCAGCAGCCAACAGGGTTTTTCCGGCGGGGAGCTGTTTTTT. Its translation is CASSQQGFSGGELFF.

V and J are TRBV21-1 and TRBJ1-1. TRBV21-1 is shown as a pseudogene. There are 16 residues in the CDR3. CDR3 protein: CASSKARAGLGTEAFF. The CDR3, as DNA: TGTGCCAGCAGCAAAGCCCGCGCAGGACTGGGCACTGAAGCTTTCTTT.

V and J are TRBV25-1 and TRBJ2-2, with 8 bases matching TRBD1. The germline V gene encodes CDR1 MGHDK and CDR2 SYGVNS. J lost 5 bases, V lost 3 bases, and 5 bases had no gene match. There are 15 residues in the CDR3. The CDR3 region has the DNA TGTGCCAGCAGTGACCGACAGGGGTTGACCGGGGAGCTGTTTTTT. Residues: CASSDRQGLTGELFF.

The chain combines TRBV5-1 with TRBJ2-7; 7 bases line up with TRBD2. Germline CDR1 reads SGHRS; CDR2 reads YFSETQ. The V segment lost 0 bases and the J segment 2 bases; nucleotides outside the gene matches: 2. This CDR3 is 14 amino acids long. The CDR3 region is CASSLVGTTYEQYF. The CDR3 DNA is TGCGCCAGCAGCTTGGTCGGGACTACCTACGAGCAGTACTTC.

The chain recombines TRBV4-2 with TRBJ2-7; 9 nucleotides agree with TRBD2. The CDR3 contains 16 residues. The V and J ends lost 1 base and 6 bases, in that order; junction bases with no gene match: 10. Germline V CDR1 and CDR2: LGHNA, YNFKEQ. The CDR3 reads CASSQASSGEGGEQYF. CDR3 coding DNA: TGTGCCAGCAGCCAAGCCTCTAGCGGGGAAGGGGGCGAGCAGTACTTC.

This clone was found once. The chain recombines TRBV28 with TRBJ2-1; 8 bases are shared with TRBD1. CDR3 length: 17 residues. Germline V lookup: CDR1 MDHEN, CDR2 SYDVKM. The junction had 15 bases not matched to a gene; V was cut back by 8 bases and J by 3 bases. In DNA, the CDR3 is TGTGCCAGCGCTCCCTTCAGGAGGACAGGGATCTACAATGAGCAGTTCTTC. It specifies CASAPFRRTGIYNEQFF. The full variable domain, in which reference TRBV28 and TRBJ2-1 provide the parts outside the CDR3, is DVKVTQSSRYLVKRTGEKVFLECVQDMDHENMFWYRQDPGLGLRLIYFSYDVKMKEKGDIPEGYSVSREKKERFSLILESASTNQTSMYLCASAPFRRTGIYNEQFFGPGTRLTVL.

The chain uses TRBV28 and TRBJ2-3, with 11 bases fitting TRBD1. Per the germline V gene, CDR1 is MDHEN and CDR2 is SYDVKM. This CDR3 is built from 14 residues. Trimming took 6 bases from V and 1 from J; bases not matched to a gene: 0. CDR3 DNA: TGTGCCAGCAGGGACAGGGGGCGCACAGATACGCAGTATTTT. Its translation: CASRDRGRTDTQYF.

The chain links TRBV6-1 to TRBJ2-3; 8 positions match TRBD2. In germline, CDR1 is MNHNS, CDR2 SASEGT. V trimming: 1 base; J trimming: 1 base; junction bases outside the gene matches: 7. This CDR3 has 17 amino acids. In nucleotides, the CDR3 is TGTGCCAGCAGTGAAGGGTCTAGCGGGTACCGCACAGATACGCAGTATTTT. Amino acid sequence: CASSEGSSGYRTDTQYF.

The rearrangement links TRBV6-1 to TRBJ2-3; D is undetermined. The CDR3 runs to 12 residues. The V gene lost 4 bases and the J gene lost 0 bases, with 2 bases spanning the gap. The germline V gene has CDR1 MNHNS and CDR2 SASEGT. CDR3: CASSVSTDTQYF. In DNA, the CDR3 is TGTGCCAGCAGTGTTAGCACAGATACGCAGTATTTT.

This clone was seen only once. J is TRBJ1-1 and V is TRBV7-2; a possible D gene is TRBD1 (5 bases). This CDR3 has 15 amino acids. The germline V and J ends were trimmed by 1 base and 4 bases, with 13 bases remaining between them. Germline CDR1 SGHTA, CDR2 FQGNSA. CDR3 sequence (DNA): TGTGCCAGCAGCTTAGTCGGCCAGGGAGTCACTGAAGCTTTCTTT. Its translation is CASSLVGQGVTEAFF. The full variable domain, completed using reference TRBV7-2 and TRBJ1-1, is GAGVSQSPSNKVTEKGKDVELRCDPISGHTALYWYRQSLGQGLEFLIYFQGNSAPDKSGLPSDRFSAERTGGSVSTLTIQRTQQEDSAVYLCASSLVGQGVTEAFFGQGTRLTVV.